This TCR beta chain stems from a study of cytomegalovirus exposure and HLA in healthy donors. Trimming cost V 5 bases and J 5 bases, with 18 bases left between them. Germline V gene data show CDR1 as SGHVS and CDR2 as FQNEAQ. The CDR3 is 15 amino acids. PCR primers comprised 60 Vbeta and 13 Jbeta primers. The repertoire was sequenced with immunoSEQ multiplex PCR; TCRdb's copy has only in-frame clones and lacks some. The sample carries about 120,000 clones, about 8.6% recorded once. The sample comprised PBMCs. The chain joins TRBV7-8 to TRBJ1-2, with TRBD1 as a possible D gene (5 bases). The sequence was obtained from a woman aged 40 to 55 in good health and CMV-seropositive. The CDR3 region has the DNA TGTGCCAGCAGCCCCGGCCCAGGGAGGGCATATGGCTACACCTTC. It is translated as CASSPGPGRAYGYTF.